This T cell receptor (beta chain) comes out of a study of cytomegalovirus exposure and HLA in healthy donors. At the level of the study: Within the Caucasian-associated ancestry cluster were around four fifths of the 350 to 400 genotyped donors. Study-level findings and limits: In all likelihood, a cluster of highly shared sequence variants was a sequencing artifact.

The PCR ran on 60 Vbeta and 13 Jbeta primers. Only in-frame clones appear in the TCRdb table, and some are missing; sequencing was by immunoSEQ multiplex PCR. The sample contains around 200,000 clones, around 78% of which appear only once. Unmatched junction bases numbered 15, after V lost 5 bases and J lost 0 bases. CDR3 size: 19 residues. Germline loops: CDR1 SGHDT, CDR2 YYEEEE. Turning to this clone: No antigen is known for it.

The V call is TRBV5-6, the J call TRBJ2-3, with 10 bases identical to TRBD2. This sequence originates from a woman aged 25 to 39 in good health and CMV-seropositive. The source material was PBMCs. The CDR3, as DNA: TGTGCCAGCAGACCCGTAGCTAGCGGGGGTCTATCGAGCACAGATACGCAGTATTTT. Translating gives CASRPVASGGLSSTDTQYF.